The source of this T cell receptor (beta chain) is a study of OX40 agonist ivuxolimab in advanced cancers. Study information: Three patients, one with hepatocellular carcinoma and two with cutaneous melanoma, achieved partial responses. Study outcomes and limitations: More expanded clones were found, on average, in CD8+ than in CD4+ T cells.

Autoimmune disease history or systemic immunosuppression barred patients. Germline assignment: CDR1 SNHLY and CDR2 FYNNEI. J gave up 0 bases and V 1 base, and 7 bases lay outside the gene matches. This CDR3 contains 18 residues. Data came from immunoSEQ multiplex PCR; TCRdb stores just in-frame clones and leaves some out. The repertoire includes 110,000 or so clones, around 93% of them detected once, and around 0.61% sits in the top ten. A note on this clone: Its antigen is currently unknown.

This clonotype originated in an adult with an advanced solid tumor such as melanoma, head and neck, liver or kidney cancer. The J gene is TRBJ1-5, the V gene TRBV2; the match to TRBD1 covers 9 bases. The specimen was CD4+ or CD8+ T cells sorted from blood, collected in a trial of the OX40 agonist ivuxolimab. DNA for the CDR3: TGTGCCAGCAGTGAAGTGGGACAGGGCCTAATTAGCAATCAGCCCCAGCATTTT. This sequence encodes CASSEVGQGLISNQPQHF.